This T cell receptor (beta chain) was sequenced for a study of blood T cell repertoires in COVID-19. Study context: The United States, Italy and Spain were the sources of the acute and convalescent COVID-19 samples.

The CDR3 totals 15 residues. Germline loops: CDR1 SGDLS, CDR2 YYNGEE. The V end lost 4 bases, the J end lost 6 bases, and 18 bases lay between the germline ends. Original handling: Amplifying reference gene primers gave estimates of nucleated cell counts. Clones were sequenced by immunoSEQ multiplex PCR, and TCRdb holds only the in-frame ones, with some missing. D and trimming were read from the DNA, whereas the V and J calls and clone size are those reported in that table. Counted here are over 120,000 clones, 84% occurring once; the ten biggest clones make up less than 4%. The V and J genes are TRBV9 and TRBJ2-3; possibly TRBD2 for D (7 bases). The sequence came from a woman aged 60 to 75 with acute or convalescent COVID-19. The sequenced material came from peripheral blood. The DNA for the CDR3 is TGTGCCAGCAGCCCGCACGGGAAGGGGGGGGATACGCAGTATTTT. It encodes CASSPHGKGGDTQYF.